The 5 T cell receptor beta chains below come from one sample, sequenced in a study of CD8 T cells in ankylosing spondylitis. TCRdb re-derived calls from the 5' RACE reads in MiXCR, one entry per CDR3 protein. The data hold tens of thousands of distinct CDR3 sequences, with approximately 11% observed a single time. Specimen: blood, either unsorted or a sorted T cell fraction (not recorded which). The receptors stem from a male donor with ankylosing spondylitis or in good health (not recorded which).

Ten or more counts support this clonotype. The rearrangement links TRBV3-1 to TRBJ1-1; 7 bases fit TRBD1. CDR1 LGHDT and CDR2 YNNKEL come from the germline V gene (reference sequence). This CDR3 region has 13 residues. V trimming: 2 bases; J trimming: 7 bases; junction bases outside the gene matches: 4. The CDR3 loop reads CASSQIRDSEAFF. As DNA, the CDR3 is TGTGCCAGCAGCCAAATCCGGGACAGTGAAGCTTTCTTT.

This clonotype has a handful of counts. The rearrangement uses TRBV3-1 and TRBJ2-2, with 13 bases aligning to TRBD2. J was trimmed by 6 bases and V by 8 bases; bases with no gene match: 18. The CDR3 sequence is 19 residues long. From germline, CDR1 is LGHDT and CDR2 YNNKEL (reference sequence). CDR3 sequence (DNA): TGTGCCAGCTCAGATGCCCCGGGACTAGCGGGGCCAAGGGCCGGGGAGCTGTTTTTT. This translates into CASSDAPGLAGPRAGELFF.

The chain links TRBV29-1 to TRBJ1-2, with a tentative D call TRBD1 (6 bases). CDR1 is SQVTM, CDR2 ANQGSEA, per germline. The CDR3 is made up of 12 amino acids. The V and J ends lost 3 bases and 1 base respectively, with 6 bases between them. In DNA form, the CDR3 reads TGCAGCGTTGAGGACAGTAACTATGGCTACACCTTC. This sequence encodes CSVEDSNYGYTF.

The CDR3 nucleotides are TGCAGCGTTGATCCGGGACGGGGAAGGGATACGCAGTATTTT. It is translated as CSVDPGRGRDTQYF. The chain carries TRBV29-1 and TRBJ2-3, with D possibly being TRBD1 or TRBD2 (5 bases each). This CDR3 is built from 14 residues. CDR1 and CDR2 from the germline V gene are SQVTM and ANQGSEA. The V end lost 3 bases, the J end lost 6 bases, and 16 bases lay between the germline ends.

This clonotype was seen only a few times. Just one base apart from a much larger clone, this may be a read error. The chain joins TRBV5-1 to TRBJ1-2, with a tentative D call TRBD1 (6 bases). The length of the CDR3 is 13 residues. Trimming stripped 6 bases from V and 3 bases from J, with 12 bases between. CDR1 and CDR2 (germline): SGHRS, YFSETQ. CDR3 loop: CASNNREYYGYTF. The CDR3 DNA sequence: TGCGCCAGCAACAACAGGGAATACTATGGCTACACCTTC.